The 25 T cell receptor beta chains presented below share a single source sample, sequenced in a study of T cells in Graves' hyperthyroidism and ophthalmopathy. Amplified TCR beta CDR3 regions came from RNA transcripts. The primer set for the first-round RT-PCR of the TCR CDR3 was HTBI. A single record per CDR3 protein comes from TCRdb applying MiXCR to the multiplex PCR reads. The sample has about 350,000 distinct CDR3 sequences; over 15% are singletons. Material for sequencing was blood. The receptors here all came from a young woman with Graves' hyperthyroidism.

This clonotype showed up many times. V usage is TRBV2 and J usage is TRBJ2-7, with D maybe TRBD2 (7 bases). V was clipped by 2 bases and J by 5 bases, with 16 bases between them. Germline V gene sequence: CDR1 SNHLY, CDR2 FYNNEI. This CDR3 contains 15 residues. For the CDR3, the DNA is TGTGCCAGCAGTGAAACCCGGGGGGCGCAGGACGAGCAGTACTTC. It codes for CASSETRGAQDEQYF.

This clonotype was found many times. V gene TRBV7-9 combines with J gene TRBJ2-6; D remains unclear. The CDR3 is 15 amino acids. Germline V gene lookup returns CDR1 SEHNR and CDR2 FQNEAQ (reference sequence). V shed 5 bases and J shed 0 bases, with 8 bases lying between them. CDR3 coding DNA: TGTGCCAGCAGCCGAGGCGACTCTGGGGCCAACGTCCTGACTTTC. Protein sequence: CASSRGDSGANVLTF.

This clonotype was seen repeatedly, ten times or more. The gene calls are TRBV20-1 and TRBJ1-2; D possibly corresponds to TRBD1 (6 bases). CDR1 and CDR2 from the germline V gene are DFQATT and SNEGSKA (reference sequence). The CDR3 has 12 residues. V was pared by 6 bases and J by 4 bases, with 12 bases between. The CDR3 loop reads CSAVRTAYGYTF. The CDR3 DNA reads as TGCAGTGCCGTTAGGACAGCCTATGGCTACACCTTC.

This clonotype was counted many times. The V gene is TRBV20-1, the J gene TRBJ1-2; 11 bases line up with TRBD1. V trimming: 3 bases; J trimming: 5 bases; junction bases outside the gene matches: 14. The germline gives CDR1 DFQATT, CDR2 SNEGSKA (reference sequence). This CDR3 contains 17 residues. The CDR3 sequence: CSARTGQGASPSYGYTF. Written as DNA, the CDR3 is TGCAGTGCTAGGACCGGACAGGGGGCCTCCCCCTCTTATGGCTACACCTTC.

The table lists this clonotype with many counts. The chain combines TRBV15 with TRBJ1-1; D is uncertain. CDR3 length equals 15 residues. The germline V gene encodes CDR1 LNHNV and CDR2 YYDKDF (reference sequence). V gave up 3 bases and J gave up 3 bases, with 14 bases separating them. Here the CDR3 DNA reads TGTGCCACCAGCAGGGATCGAGAAGGTCACACTGAAGCTTTCTTT. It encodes CATSRDREGHTEAFF.

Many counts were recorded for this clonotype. The CDR3 here is CASSYLFITYEQYF. CDR3 nucleotide sequence: TGTGCCAGCAGTTACCTGTTCATAACCTACGAGCAGTACTTC. The chain has TRBV6-5 and TRBJ2-7; D is unclear. The germline gives CDR1 MNHEY, CDR2 SVGAGI. CDR3 length equals 14 residues. The V gene lost 2 bases and the J gene lost 2 bases, with 10 bases spanning the gap.

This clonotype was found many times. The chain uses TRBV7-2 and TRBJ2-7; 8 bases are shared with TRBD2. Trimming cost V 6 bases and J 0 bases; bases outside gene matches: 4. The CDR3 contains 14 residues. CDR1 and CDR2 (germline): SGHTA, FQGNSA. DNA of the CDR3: TGTGCCAGCAGGGATACTAGCGGCTCCTACGAGCAGTACTTC. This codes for CASRDTSGSYEQYF.

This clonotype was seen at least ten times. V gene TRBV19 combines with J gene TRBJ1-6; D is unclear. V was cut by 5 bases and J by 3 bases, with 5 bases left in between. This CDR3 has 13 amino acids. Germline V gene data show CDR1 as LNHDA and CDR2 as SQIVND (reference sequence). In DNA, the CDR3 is TGTGCCAGTAGTGAACTCTATAATTCACCCCTCCACTTT. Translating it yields CASSELYNSPLHF.

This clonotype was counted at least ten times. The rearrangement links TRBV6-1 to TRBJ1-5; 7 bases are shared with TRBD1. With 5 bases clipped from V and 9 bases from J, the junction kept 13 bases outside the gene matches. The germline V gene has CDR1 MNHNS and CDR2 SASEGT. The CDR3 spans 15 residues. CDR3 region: CASSRTQGSLWPQHF. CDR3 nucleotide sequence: TGTGCCAGCAGTCGCACACAGGGGAGCTTATGGCCCCAGCATTTT.

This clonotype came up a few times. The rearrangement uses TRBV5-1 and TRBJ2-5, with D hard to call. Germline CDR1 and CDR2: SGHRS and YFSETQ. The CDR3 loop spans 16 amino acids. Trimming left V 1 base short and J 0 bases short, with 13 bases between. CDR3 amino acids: CASSLQPGPYQETQYF. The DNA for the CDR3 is TGCGCCAGCAGCTTGCAGCCGGGCCCGTACCAAGAGACCCAGTACTTC.

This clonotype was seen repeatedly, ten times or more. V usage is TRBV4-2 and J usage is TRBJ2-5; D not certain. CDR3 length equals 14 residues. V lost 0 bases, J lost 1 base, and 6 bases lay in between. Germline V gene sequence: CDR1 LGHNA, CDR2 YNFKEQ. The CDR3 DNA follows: TGTGCCAGCAGCCAAGAACATGCCCAAGAGACCCAGTACTTC. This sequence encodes CASSQEHAQETQYF.

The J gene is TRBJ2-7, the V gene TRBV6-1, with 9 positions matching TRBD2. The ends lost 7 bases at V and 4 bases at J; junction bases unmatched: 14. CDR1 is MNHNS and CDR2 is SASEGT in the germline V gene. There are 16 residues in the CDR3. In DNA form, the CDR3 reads TGTGCCAGCACGGAGCGGGAGGCCCTTCGCGAGTACGAGCAGTACTTC. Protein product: CASTEREALREYEQYF.

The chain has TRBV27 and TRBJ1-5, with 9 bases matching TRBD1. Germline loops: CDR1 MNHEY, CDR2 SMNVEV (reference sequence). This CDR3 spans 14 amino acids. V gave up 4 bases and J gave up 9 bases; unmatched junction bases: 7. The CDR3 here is CASSWDRVTLPQHF. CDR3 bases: TGTGCCAGCAGTTGGGACAGGGTAACGTTGCCCCAGCATTTT.

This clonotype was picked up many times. CDR3 in amino acids: CASSLPQPWVGYTF. CDR3 nucleotide sequence: TGTGCCAGCAGCTTACCCCAGCCATGGGTGGGCTACACCTTC. The chain joins TRBV7-2 to TRBJ1-2; D uncertain. V was pared by 2 bases and J by 8 bases, with 15 bases between. This CDR3 has 14 residues. CDR1 SGHTA and CDR2 FQGNSA come from the germline V gene.

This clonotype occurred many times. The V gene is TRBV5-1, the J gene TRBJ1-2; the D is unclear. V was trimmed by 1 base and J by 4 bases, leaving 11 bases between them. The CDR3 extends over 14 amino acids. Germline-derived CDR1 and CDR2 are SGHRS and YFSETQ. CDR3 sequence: CASSLRAQSYGYTF. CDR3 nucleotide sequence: TGCGCCAGCAGCTTGAGGGCACAATCCTATGGCTACACCTTC. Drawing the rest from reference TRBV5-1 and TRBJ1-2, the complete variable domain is KAGVTQTPRYLIKTRGQQVTLSCSPISGHRSVSWYQQTPGQGLQFLFEYFSETQRNKGNFPGRFSGRQFSNSRSEMNVSTLELGDSALYLCASSLRAQSYGYTFGSGTRLTVV.

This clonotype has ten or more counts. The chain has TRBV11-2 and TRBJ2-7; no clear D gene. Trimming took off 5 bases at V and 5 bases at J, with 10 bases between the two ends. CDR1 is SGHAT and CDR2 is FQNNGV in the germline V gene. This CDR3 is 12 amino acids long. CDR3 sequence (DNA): TGTGCCAGCAGCGCCGGTAAGGACGAGCAGTACTTC. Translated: CASSAGKDEQYF.

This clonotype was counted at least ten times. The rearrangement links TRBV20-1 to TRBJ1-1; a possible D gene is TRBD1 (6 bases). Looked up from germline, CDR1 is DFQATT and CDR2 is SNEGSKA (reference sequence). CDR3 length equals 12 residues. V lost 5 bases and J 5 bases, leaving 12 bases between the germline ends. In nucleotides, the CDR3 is TGCAGTGCTCTTAGGGACACGACTGAAGCTTTCTTT. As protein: CSALRDTTEAFF.

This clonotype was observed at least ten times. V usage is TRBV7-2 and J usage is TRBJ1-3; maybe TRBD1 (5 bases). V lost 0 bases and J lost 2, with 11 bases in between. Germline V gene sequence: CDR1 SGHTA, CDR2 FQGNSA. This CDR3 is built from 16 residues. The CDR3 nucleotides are TGTGCCAGCAGCTTAGCGCATATGGGGGCTGGAAACACCATATATTTT. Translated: CASSLAHMGAGNTIYF.

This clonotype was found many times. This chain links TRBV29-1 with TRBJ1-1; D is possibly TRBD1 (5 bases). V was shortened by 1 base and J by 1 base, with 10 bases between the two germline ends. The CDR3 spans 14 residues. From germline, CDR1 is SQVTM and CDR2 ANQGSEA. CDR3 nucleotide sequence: TGCAGCGTTGAAGGGGGACGGAAGAACACTGAAGCTTTCTTT. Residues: CSVEGGRKNTEAFF. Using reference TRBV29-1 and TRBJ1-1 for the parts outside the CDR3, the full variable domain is SAVISQKPSRDICQRGTSLTIQCQVDSQVTMMFWYRQQPGQSLTLIATANQGSEATYESGFVIDKFPISRPNLTFSTLTVSNMSPEDSSIYLCSVEGGRKNTEAFFGQGTRLTVV.

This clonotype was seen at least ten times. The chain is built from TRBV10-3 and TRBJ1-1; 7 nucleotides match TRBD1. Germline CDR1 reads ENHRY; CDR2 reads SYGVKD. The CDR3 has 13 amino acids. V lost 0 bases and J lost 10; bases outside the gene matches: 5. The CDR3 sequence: CAISESGGEGAFF. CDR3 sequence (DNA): TGTGCCATCAGTGAGTCAGGGGGCGAGGGAGCTTTCTTT.

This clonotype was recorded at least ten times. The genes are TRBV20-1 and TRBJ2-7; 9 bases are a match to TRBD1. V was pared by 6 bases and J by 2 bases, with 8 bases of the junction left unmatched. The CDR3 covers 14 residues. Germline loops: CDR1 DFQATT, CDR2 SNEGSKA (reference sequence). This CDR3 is CSAPRTGEAYEQYF. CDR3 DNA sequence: TGCAGTGCCCCTAGGACAGGGGAGGCCTACGAGCAGTACTTC.

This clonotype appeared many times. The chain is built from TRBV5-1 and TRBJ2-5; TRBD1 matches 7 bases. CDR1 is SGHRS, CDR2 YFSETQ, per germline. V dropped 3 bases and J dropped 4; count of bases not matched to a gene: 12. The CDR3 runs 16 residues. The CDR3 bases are TGCGCCAGCAGCTCAAGCGACAGGGAATCGTCAGAGACCCAGTACTTC. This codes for CASSSSDRESSETQYF.

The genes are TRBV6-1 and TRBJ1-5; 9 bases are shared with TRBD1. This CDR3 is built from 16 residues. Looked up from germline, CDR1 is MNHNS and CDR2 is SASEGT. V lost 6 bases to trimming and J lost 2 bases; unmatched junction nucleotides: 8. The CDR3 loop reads CASRQTGGAGNQPQHF. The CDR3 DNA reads TGTGCCAGCAGACAAACAGGGGGCGCGGGCAATCAGCCCCAGCATTTT.

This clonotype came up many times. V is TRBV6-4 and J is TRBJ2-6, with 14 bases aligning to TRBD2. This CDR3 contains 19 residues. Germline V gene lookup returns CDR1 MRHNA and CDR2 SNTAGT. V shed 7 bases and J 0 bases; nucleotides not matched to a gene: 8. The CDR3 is CASTLGLAGGLSGANVLTF. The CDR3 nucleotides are TGTGCCAGCACCCTCGGACTAGCGGGGGGCCTCTCTGGGGCCAACGTCCTGACTTTC.

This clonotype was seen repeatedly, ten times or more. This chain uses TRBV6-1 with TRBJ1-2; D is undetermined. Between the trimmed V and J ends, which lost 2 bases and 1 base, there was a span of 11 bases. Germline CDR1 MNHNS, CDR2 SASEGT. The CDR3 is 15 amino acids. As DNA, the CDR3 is TGTGCCAGCAGTGAACAGTCGACTTATAACTATGGCTACACCTTC. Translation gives CASSEQSTYNYGYTF.